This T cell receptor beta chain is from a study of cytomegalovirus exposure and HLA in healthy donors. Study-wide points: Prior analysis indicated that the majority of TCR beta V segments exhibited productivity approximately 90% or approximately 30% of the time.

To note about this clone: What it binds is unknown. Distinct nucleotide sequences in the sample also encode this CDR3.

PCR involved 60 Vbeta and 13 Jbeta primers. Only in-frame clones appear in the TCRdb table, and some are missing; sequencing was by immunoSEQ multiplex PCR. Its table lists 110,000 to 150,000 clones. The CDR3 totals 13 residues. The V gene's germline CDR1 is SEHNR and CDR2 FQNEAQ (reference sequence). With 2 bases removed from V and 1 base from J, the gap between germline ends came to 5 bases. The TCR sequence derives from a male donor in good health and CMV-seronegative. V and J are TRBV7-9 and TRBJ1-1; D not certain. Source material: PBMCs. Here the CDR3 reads CASSLRGNTEAFF. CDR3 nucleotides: TGTGCCAGCAGCTTAAGAGGGAACACTGAAGCTTTCTTT.